This T cell receptor beta chain was sequenced in a study of CD8+ T cells in alopecia areata. As for the study in general: Dosing with tofacitinib proceeded for 6 to 18 months, followed by 6 months off drug.

RNA, once extracted, was reverse transcribed into cDNA for use as the sequencing template. The table came from immunoSEQ multiplex PCR; TCRdb's copy has only in-frame clones and leaves some out. The sample comprises 140,000 to 150,000 clones, about 87% of which are singletons, and approximately 15% rests with the top ten. Germline V gives CDR1 MNHEY, CDR2 SMNVEV (reference sequence). V lost 7 bases to trimming and J lost 5 bases; unmatched junction nucleotides: 4. The CDR3 consists of 12 residues. This clone occurred a few times. The sample here was CD8+ T cells sorted from blood, taken at week 0. The sequence came from a human donor with alopecia areata. The chain uses TRBV27 and TRBJ1-2, with 7 bases identical to TRBD1. The CDR3 here is CASKGTAYGYTF. In DNA form, the CDR3 reads TGTGCCAGCAAGGGGACAGCATATGGCTACACCTTC.